Described below is a single T cell receptor (beta chain) sequence and its context. Its cognate antigen is unknown. This entry belongs to a study of shared clonotypes between healthy human individuals. Study observations and caveats: Larger estimated richness was generally recorded for naive subsets relative to memory subsets.

Using immunoSEQ multiplex PCR, the repertoire was profiled, and TCRdb retains in-frame clones only, with some absent. The sample gives some 2,500,000 clones, 85% to 95% of which show up once; 0.37% is in the top ten. The CDR3 runs to 14 residues. Germline values: CDR1 SEHNR, CDR2 FQNEAQ (reference sequence). Trimming cost V 0 bases and J 3 bases, with 8 bases left between them. The sequenced sample was naive CD4+ T cells from PBMCs. Described subset: CD45RA+ positively selected. This chain links TRBV7-9 with TRBJ1-2, with D maybe TRBD1 (5 bases). The sequence was collected from a man aged 18 to 30 in good health. Some clones in this sample may be carry-over from other donors' samples. The CDR3 loop reads CASSLAGGDYGYTF. CDR3 DNA: TGTGCCAGCAGCTTAGCGGGAGGGGACTATGGCTACACCTTC.